The 28 T cell receptor beta chains listed next were all sequenced from one sample in a study of CD8 T cells in Susac syndrome (dated 2019 in TCRdb). Libraries were built with the immunoSEQ multiplex PCR assay. RNA was extracted using the RNeasy kit, and roughly 0.45 to 1 microgram was reverse transcribed with random hexamers. TCRdb took the public reads, trimmed them with fastp at Q25, ran MiXCR for clone calling and kept in-frame beta chains. Duplicate CDR3 protein sequences are folded into a single record with the most common DNA and genes. Within this sample are more than 150,000 distinct CDR3 sequences, with more than 90% of them counted one time only. The biggest ten clones account for over 0.12% of the sample. Sequencing was done on a sample of CD4+ T cells from PBMCs. The receptor source for this set is a human donor in good health.

This clonotype appeared a single time. This CDR3 reads CATSSLGLSEAFF. CDR3 DNA: TGTGCCACCAGCAGCCTGGGGTTGAGTGAAGCTTTCTTT. This chain uses TRBV15 with TRBJ1-1, with D hard to call. The V gene lost 3 bases and the J gene lost 7 bases, with 12 bases spanning the gap. The CDR3 length is 13 residues. CDR1 and CDR2 from the germline V gene are LNHNV and YYDKDF (reference sequence).

The CDR3 sequence: CASSIRDGPYEQYF. CDR3 coding DNA: TGTGCCAGTAGTATAAGGGACGGACCCTACGAGCAGTACTTC. The chain is built from TRBV19 and TRBJ2-7; either TRBD1 or TRBD2 may fit D (5 bases each). CDR3 length equals 14 residues. The V gene lost 2 bases and the J gene lost 2 bases, with 10 bases spanning the gap. CDR1 and CDR2 (germline): LNHDA, SQIVND (reference sequence).

This chain connects TRBV28 to TRBJ1-1; no clear D. The CDR3 contains 11 residues. The V end was cut by 6 bases, the J end by 3 bases, with 5 bases between. Per germline, CDR1 MDHEN and CDR2 SYDVKM. The CDR3 DNA sequence: TGTGCCAGCAGGGGCTACACTGAAGCTTTCTTT. Protein: CASRGYTEAFF.

V is TRBV27 and J is TRBJ2-7, with 8 positions matching TRBD1. CDR1 and CDR2 from the germline V gene are MNHEY and SMNVEV (reference sequence). Trimming cost V 5 bases and J 2 bases; bases outside gene matches: 5. The CDR3 is made up of 14 amino acids. CDR3 protein: CASSKGTGPYEQYF. The CDR3 nucleotides are TGTGCCAGCAGTAAAGGGACAGGCCCCTACGAGCAGTACTTC.

The V gene is TRBV29-1, the J gene TRBJ1-1, with D perhaps TRBD1 (5 bases). V lost 1 base and J 11 bases, leaving 20 bases between the germline ends. CDR3 length: 14 residues. The V gene's germline CDR1 is SQVTM and CDR2 ANQGSEA. In DNA form, the CDR3 reads TGCAGCGTTGAAGTTACCAGGGTGAAGGGAAGGGCTTTCTTT. Encoded protein: CSVEVTRVKGRAFF.

The rearrangement links TRBV15 to TRBJ1-1; D is perhaps TRBD1 (5 bases). Between the trimmed V and J ends, which lost 6 bases and 0 bases, there was a span of 8 bases. CDR1 is LNHNV and CDR2 is YYDKDF in the germline V gene (reference sequence). This CDR3 spans 13 amino acids. CDR3 in amino acids: CATSIGVNTEAFF. In nucleotides, the CDR3 is TGTGCCACCAGTATAGGGGTGAACACTGAAGCTTTCTTT. Full variable domain (remainder filled in from reference TRBV15 and TRBJ1-1): DAMVIQNPRYQVTQFGKPVTLSCSQTLNHNVMYWYQQKSSQAPKLLFHYYDKDFNNEADTPDNFQSRRPNTSFCFLDIRSPGLGDTAMYLCATSIGVNTEAFFGQGTRLTVV.

This rearrangement joins TRBV14 to TRBJ2-1, with unresolved D. Germline assignment: CDR1 SGHDN and CDR2 FVKESK. There are 15 residues in the CDR3. V was clipped by 1 base and J by 1 base, with 8 bases between them. CDR3 protein: CASSQGPLSYNEQFF. CDR3 sequence (DNA): TGTGCCAGCAGCCAAGGGCCCTTATCCTACAATGAGCAGTTCTTC.

V usage is TRBV29-1 and J usage is TRBJ1-2, with D unclear. The germline V and J ends were trimmed by 7 bases and 7 bases, with 10 bases remaining between them. CDR1 and CDR2 (germline): SQVTM, ANQGSEA. CDR3 length: 10 amino acids. CDR3 sequence: CSASEAGYTF. CDR3 bases: TGCAGCGCGTCGGAGGCTGGCTACACCTTC. The variable domain in full, completed from reference TRBV29-1 and TRBJ1-2, reads SAVISQKPSRDICQRGTSLTIQCQVDSQVTMMFWYRQQPGQSLTLIATANQGSEATYESGFVIDKFPISRPNLTFSTLTVSNMSPEDSSIYLCSASEAGYTFGSGTRLTVV.

This chain connects TRBV5-1 to TRBJ2-3; D tentatively fits TRBD1 or TRBD2 (5 bases each). The V and J ends lost 5 bases and 1 base respectively, with 14 bases between them. CDR1 and CDR2 from the germline V gene are SGHRS and YFSETQ. The CDR3 sequence is 15 residues long. CDR3 bases: TGCGCCAGCAGACGGGACGGGTTTGGCACAGATACGCAGTATTTT. This codes for CASRRDGFGTDTQYF. Full variable domain (outside the CDR3, taken from reference TRBV5-1 and TRBJ2-3): KAGVTQTPRYLIKTRGQQVTLSCSPISGHRSVSWYQQTPGQGLQFLFEYFSETQRNKGNFPGRFSGRQFSNSRSEMNVSTLELGDSALYLCASRRDGFGTDTQYFGPGTRLTVL.

The CDR3 is CASSGPRLRPNEKLFF. Here the CDR3 DNA reads TGTGCCAGCAGCGGACCTAGGCTGCGTCCTAATGAAAAACTGTTTTTT. V gene TRBV6-1 combines with J gene TRBJ1-4; D call uncertain. Trimming removed 6 bases from V and 3 bases from J, with 17 bases in between. CDR3 length equals 16 residues. Germline V CDR1 and CDR2: MNHNS, SASEGT.

This sequence joins TRBV4-3 and TRBJ2-7, with D tentatively TRBD1 or TRBD2 (7 bases each). Germline CDR1 and CDR2: LGHNA and YSLEER. The CDR3 has 16 residues. V was trimmed by 4 bases and J by 0 bases, leaving 16 bases between them. CDR3 amino acids: CASSLRGRGSSYEQYF. CDR3 nucleotides: TGCGCCAGCAGCCTTAGGGGGCGGGGGAGCTCCTACGAGCAGTACTTC.

V and J are TRBV6-2 or TRBV6-3 and TRBJ2-4, with 7 bases aligning to TRBD1. Germline CDR1 and CDR2: MNHEY and SVGEGT. This CDR3 has 15 residues. The trim removed 2 bases at V and 2 bases at J, leaving 3 bases unmatched. The CDR3 DNA reads as TGTGCCAGCAGTTACAAGGGACAGACCAAAAACATTCAGTACTTC. Amino acid sequence: CASSYKGQTKNIQYF.

This sequence joins TRBV20-1 and TRBJ2-3; D remains ambiguous. Germline V CDR1 and CDR2: DFQATT, SNEGSKA (reference sequence). Trimming left V 2 bases short and J 7 bases short, with 10 bases between. The CDR3 has 12 amino acids. DNA for the CDR3: TGCAGTGCTAGAAAAGGAGATCATACGCAGTATTTT. Protein product: CSARKGDHTQYF.

The rearrangement uses TRBV12-3 or TRBV12-4 and TRBJ2-7; 11 bases line up with TRBD1. CDR3 length: 17 residues. V dropped 6 bases and J dropped 1; count of bases not matched to a gene: 11. CDR3 region: CASSRIPGQGGSYEQYF. DNA for the CDR3: TGTGCCAGCAGCCGAATCCCGGGACAGGGGGGGTCCTACGAGCAGTACTTC.

V gene TRBV27 combines with J gene TRBJ1-1; D gene unclear. This CDR3 contains 15 residues. Germline V gene lookup returns CDR1 MNHEY and CDR2 SMNVEV (reference sequence). V was pared by 5 bases and J by 2 bases, with 15 bases between. CDR3 protein: CASSPIGQYNTEAFF. CDR3 bases: TGTGCCAGCAGTCCGATCGGGCAGTACAACACTGAAGCTTTCTTT.

The rearrangement links TRBV7-2 to TRBJ1-2; D perhaps matches TRBD1 (5 bases). The CDR3 spans 16 residues. V was trimmed by 5 bases and J by 4 bases, leaving 20 bases between them. Germline values: CDR1 SGHTA, CDR2 FQGNSA. CDR3 coding DNA: TGTGCCAGCAGCCTAGGCGGTACAGGAGGAATCTATGGCTACACCTTC. This translates into CASSLGGTGGIYGYTF.

The rearrangement uses TRBV20-1 and TRBJ2-5; a possible D gene is TRBD2 (6 bases). The CDR3 has 12 amino acids. In germline, CDR1 is DFQATT, CDR2 SNEGSKA (reference sequence). V dropped 6 bases and J dropped 4 bases, with 12 bases sitting between them. CDR3 in DNA: TGCAGTGCCACGGACGGGGGAGAGACCCAGTACTTC. Protein sequence: CSATDGGETQYF.

A single count supports this clonotype. The V gene is TRBV15, the J gene TRBJ2-3; D not resolved. The germline V gene has CDR1 LNHNV and CDR2 YYDKDF (reference sequence). This CDR3 is 14 amino acids long. Trimming removed 4 bases at V and 0 bases at J, with 8 bases between. The CDR3 loop reads CATSKGPSTDTQYF. CDR3 nucleotides: TGTGCCACCAGCAAGGGTCCTAGCACAGATACGCAGTATTTT.

The V gene is TRBV4-3, the J gene TRBJ1-1, with a tentative D call TRBD1 (6 bases). The CDR3 is made up of 16 amino acids. Trimming removed 2 bases from V and 1 base from J, with 14 bases in between. The germline V gene has CDR1 LGHNA and CDR2 YSLEER. CDR3 nucleotide sequence: TGCGCCAGCAGCCAACGTCCAGGGGCTGGGAACACTGAAGCTTTCTTT. Translated, it gives CASSQRPGAGNTEAFF.

The J gene is TRBJ2-3, the V gene TRBV3-1; D not certain. The germline CDR1 and CDR2 sequences are LGHDT and YNNKEL (reference sequence). The CDR3 sequence is 16 residues long. Trimming took off 0 bases at V and 1 base at J, with 11 bases between the two ends. The chain's CDR3 is CASSQDPGEGTDTQYF. The CDR3, as DNA: TGTGCCAGCAGCCAAGATCCCGGCGAAGGCACAGATACGCAGTATTTT.

This clonotype was seen a single time. CDR3 protein: CASSPDRVSHEQYF. CDR3 bases: TGTGCCAGCAGTCCCGACAGGGTTTCGCACGAGCAGTACTTC. The chain joins TRBV6-5 to TRBJ2-7; 7 bases fit TRBD1. Germline CDR1 reads MNHEY; CDR2 reads SVGAGI. The ends lost 5 bases at V and 5 bases at J; junction bases unmatched: 9. CDR3 length equals 14 residues.

V gene TRBV12-3 or TRBV12-4 combines with J gene TRBJ2-1, with 7 nucleotides matching TRBD2. With 4 bases clipped from V and 8 bases from J, the junction kept 11 bases outside the gene matches. The length of the CDR3 is 15 residues. CDR3 in DNA: TGTGCCAGCAGTTACGGGGGGATAGGGATCGATGAGCAGTTCTTC. Its translation: CASSYGGIGIDEQFF.

The rearrangement joins TRBV12-3 or TRBV12-4 to TRBJ1-5; 9 nucleotides align to TRBD1. The junction had 14 bases not matched to a gene; V was cut back by 6 bases and J by 2 bases. This CDR3 is built from 18 residues. Written as DNA, the CDR3 is TGTGCCAGCAGCAGAGGGACAGGGCAAAAAGGGGGCAATCAGCCCCAGCATTTT. It specifies CASSRGTGQKGGNQPQHF.

The rearrangement links TRBV28 to TRBJ2-7; 8 bases are shared with TRBD1. CDR1 is MDHEN and CDR2 is SYDVKM in the germline V gene. J gave up 7 bases and V 2 bases, and 1 base lay outside the gene matches. This CDR3 has 12 amino acids. The CDR3 DNA reads as TGTGCCAGCAGTTTAAGACAGGGGGAGCAGTACTTC. Its protein product is CASSLRQGEQYF.

The chain couples TRBV29-1 to TRBJ2-1; D is uncertain. Germline V lookup: CDR1 SQVTM, CDR2 ANQGSEA. V shed 6 bases and J shed 10 bases, with 19 bases lying between them. This CDR3 has 13 amino acids. The CDR3 nucleotides read TGCAGCGTCCTGAGGCCTCTTGTCCTAGAGCAGTTCTTC. Translation gives CSVLRPLVLEQFF.

The chain links TRBV7-9 to TRBJ1-2; D is undetermined. There are 12 residues in the CDR3. Trimming removed 4 bases from V and 7 bases from J, with 10 bases in between. Germline V gene lookup returns CDR1 SEHNR and CDR2 FQNEAQ (reference sequence). Here the CDR3 reads CASSWTEGGYTF. DNA for the CDR3: TGTGCCAGCAGCTGGACCGAGGGTGGCTACACCTTC. Full variable domain (rest looked up from reference TRBV7-9 and TRBJ1-2): DTGVSQNPRHKITKRGQNVTFRCDPISEHNRLYWYRQTLGQGPEFLTYFQNEAQLEKSRLLSDRFSAERPKGSFSTLEIQRTEQGDSAMYLCASSWTEGGYTFGSGTRLTVV.

In nucleotides, the CDR3 is TGCAGTGCTAGATCCCGAGGGGTTATTCTCACTGAAGCTTTCTTT. Protein sequence: CSARSRGVILTEAFF. This chain uses TRBV20-1 with TRBJ1-1, with D perhaps TRBD1 (5 bases). The CDR3 runs to 15 residues. Germline V gives CDR1 DFQATT, CDR2 SNEGSKA (reference sequence). Trimming left V 2 bases short and J 4 bases short, with 17 bases between.

The chain joins TRBV29-1 to TRBJ2-1; D perhaps matches TRBD1 (5 bases). The CDR3 has 16 amino acids. Trimming pared 5 bases from V and 3 bases from J, leaving 20 bases between. The germline V gene has CDR1 SQVTM and CDR2 ANQGSEA. The CDR3 here is CSVSDRGGFNYNEQFF. For the CDR3, the DNA is TGCAGCGTTTCCGATAGGGGTGGGTTCAACTACAATGAGCAGTTCTTC.